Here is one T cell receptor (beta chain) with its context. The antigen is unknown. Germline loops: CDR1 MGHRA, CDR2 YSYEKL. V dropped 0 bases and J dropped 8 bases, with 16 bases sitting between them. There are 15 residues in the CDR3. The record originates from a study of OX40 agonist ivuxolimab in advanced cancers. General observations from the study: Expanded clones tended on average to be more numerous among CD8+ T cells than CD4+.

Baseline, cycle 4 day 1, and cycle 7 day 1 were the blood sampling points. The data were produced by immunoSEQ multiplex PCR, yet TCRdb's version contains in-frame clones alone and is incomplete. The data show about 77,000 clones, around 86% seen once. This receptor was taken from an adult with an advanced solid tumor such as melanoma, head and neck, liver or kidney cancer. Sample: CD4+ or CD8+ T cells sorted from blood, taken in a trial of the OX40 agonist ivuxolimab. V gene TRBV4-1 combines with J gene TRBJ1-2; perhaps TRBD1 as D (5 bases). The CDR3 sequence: CASSQDRGLPGGYTF. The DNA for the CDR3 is TGCGCCAGCAGCCAAGATAGGGGACTCCCCGGGGGCTACACCTTC.